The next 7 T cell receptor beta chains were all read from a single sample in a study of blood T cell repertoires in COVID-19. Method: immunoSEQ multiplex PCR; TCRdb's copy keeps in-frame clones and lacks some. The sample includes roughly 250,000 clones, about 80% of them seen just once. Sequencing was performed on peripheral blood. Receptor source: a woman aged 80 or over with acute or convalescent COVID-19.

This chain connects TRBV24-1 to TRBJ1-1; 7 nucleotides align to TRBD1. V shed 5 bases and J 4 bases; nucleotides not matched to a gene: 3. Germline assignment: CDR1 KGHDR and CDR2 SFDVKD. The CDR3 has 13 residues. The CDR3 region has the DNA TGTGCCACCAGTGCAGGGGGAGTCACTGAAGCTTTCTTT. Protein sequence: CATSAGGVTEAFF.

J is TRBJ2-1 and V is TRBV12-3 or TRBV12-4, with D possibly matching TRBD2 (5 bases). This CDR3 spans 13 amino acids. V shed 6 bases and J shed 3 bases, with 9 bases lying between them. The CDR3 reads CASRWENYNEQFF. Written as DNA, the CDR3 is TGTGCCAGCAGGTGGGAGAACTACAATGAGCAGTTCTTC.

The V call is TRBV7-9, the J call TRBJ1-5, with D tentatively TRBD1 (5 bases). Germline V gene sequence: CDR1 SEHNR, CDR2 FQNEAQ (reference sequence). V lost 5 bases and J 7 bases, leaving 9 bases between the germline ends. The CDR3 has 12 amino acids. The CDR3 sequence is CASSPGQQPQHF. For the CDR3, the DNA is TGTGCCAGCAGCCCCGGACAACAGCCCCAGCATTTT. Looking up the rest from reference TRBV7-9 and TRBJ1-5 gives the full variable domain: DTGVSQNPRHKITKRGQNVTFRCDPISEHNRLYWYRQTLGQGPEFLTYFQNEAQLEKSRLLSDRFSAERPKGSFSTLEIQRTEQGDSAMYLCASSPGQQPQHFGDGTRLSIL.

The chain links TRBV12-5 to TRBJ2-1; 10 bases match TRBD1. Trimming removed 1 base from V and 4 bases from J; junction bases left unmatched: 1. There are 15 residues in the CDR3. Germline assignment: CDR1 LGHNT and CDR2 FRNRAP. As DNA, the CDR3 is TGTGCTAGTGGTTTGGGGACAGGGGGATACAATGAGCAGTTCTTC. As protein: CASGLGTGGYNEQFF. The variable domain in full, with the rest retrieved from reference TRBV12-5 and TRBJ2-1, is DARVTQTPRHKVTEMGQEVTMRCQPILGHNTVFWYRQTMMQGLELLAYFRNRAPLDDSGMPKDRFSAEMPDATLATLKIQPSEPRDSAVYFCASGLGTGGYNEQFFGPGTRLTVL.

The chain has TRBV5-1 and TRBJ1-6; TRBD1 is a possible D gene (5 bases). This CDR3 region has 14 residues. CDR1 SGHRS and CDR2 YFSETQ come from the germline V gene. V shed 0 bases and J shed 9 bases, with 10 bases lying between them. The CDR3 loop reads CASSLDWGVSPLHF. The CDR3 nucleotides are TGCGCCAGCAGCTTGGATTGGGGGGTTTCACCCCTCCACTTT. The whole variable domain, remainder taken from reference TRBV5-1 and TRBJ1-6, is KAGVTQTPRYLIKTRGQQVTLSCSPISGHRSVSWYQQTPGQGLQFLFEYFSETQRNKGNFPGRFSGRQFSNSRSEMNVSTLELGDSALYLCASSLDWGVSPLHFGNGTRLTVT.

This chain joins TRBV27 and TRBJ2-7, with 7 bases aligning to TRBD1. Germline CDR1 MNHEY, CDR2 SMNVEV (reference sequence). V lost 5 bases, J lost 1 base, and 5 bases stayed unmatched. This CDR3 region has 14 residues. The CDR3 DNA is TGTGCCAGCAGTCCAAAACAGGGGTCCTACGAGCAGTACTTC. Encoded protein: CASSPKQGSYEQYF.

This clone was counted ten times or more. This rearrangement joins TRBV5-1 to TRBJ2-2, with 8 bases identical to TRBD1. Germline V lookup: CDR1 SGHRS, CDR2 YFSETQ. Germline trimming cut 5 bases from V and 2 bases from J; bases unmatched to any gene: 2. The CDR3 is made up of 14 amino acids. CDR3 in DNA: TGCGCCAGCAGAGGGACAGGAAACACCGGGGAGCTGTTTTTT. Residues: CASRGTGNTGELFF.